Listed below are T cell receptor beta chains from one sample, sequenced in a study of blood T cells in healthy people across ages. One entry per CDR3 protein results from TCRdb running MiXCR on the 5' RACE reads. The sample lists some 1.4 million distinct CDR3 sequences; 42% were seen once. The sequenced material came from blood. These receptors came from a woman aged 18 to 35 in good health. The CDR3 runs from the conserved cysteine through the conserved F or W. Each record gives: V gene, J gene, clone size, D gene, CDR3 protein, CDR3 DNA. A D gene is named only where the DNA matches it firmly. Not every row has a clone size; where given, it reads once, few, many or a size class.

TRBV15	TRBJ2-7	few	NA	CATSRDEGKGSYEQYF	TGTGCCACCAGCAGAGACGAAGGGAAGGGCTCCTACGAGCAGTACTTC
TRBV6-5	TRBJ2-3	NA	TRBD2	CASSYSSSGGQDTQYF	TGTGCCAGCAGTTACTCGAGTAGCGGGGGGCAAGATACGCAGTATTTT
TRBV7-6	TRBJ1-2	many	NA	CASRRTDDAYGYTF	TGTGCCAGCAGGCGGACCGACGACGCCTATGGCTACACCTTC
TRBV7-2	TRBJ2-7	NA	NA	CASSLTPVGGGYNEQYF	TGTGCCAGCAGCTTGACACCCGTGGGGGGTGGCTACAATGAGCAGTACTTC
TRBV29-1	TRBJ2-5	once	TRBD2	CSVLGRNWREQEQYF	TGCAGCGTTTTGGGCCGGAATTGGCGGGAGCAGGAGCAGTACTTC
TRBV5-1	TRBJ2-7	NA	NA	CASSLAWDIPSYEQYF	TGCGCCAGCAGCTTGGCCTGGGACATCCCATCCTACGAGCAGTACTTC
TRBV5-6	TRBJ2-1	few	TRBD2	CASSSFGRALDEQFF	TGTGCCAGCAGCTCATTCGGGAGGGCCTTGGATGAGCAGTTCTTC
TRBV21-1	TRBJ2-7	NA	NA	CASTLSRLAGTYEQYF	TGTGCCAGCACCCTAAGCCGCCTAGCGGGTACGTACGAGCAGTACTTC
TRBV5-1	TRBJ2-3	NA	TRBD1	CASSLTGTGGTDTQYF	TGCGCCAGCAGCTTGACCGGGACAGGGGGGACAGATACGCAGTATTTT
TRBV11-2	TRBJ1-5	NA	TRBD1	CASSSGTGARPQHF	TGTGCCAGCAGCTCCGGGACAGGGGCCAGGCCCCAGCATTTT
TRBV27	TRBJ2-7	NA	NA	CASSAKDHYEQYF	TGTGCCAGCAGTGCCAAGGATCACTACGAGCAGTACTTC
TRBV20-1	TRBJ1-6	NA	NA	CSAPGRGNSPLHF	TGCAGTGCTCCGGGCAGGGGTAATTCACCCCTCCACTTT
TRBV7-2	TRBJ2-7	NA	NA	CASRPGSIVYEQYF	TGTGCCAGCAGGCCGGGGAGTATCGTCTACGAGCAGTACTTC
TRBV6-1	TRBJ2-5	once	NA	CASSRPDFGETQYF	TGTGCCAGCAGTAGACCGGACTTTGGGGAGACCCAGTACTTC
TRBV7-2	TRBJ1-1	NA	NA	CASSFRADGRAFF	TGTGCCAGCAGCTTCCGGGCCGACGGCCGAGCTTTCTTT
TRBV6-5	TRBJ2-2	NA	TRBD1	CASSPGQGIGELFF	TGTGCCAGCAGCCCGGGACAGGGCATCGGGGAGCTGTTTTTT
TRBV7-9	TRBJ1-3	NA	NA	CASIISSGNTIYF	TGTGCCAGCATCATCAGCTCTGGAAACACCATATATTTT
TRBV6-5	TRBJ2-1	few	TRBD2	CASTRAGGIVGREQFF	TGTGCCAGCACCAGAGCGGGAGGCATCGTGGGGCGGGAGCAGTTCTTC
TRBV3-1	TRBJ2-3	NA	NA	CASSQWAGKVDTQYF	TGTGCCAGCAGCCAATGGGCAGGGAAAGTAGATACGCAGTATTTT
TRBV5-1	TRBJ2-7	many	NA	CASSLDTYEQYF	TGCGCCAGCAGCTTGGACACCTACGAGCAGTACTTC
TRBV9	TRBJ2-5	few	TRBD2	CASSASGTRVETQYF	TGTGCCAGCAGCGCGTCCGGGACTAGAGTGGAGACCCAGTACTTC
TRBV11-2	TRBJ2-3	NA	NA	CASSLDQVALGYF	TGTGCCAGCAGCTTAGATCAGGTCGCCCTGGGGTATTTT
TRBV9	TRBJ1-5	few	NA	CASSVDWKTQPQHF	TGTGCCAGCAGCGTAGACTGGAAGACCCAGCCCCAGCATTTT
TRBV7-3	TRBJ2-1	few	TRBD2	CASSVGTSGGVYNEQFF	TGTGCCAGCAGCGTGGGGACTAGCGGGGGGGTCTACAATGAGCAGTTCTTC
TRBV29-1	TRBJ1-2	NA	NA	CSVEGTSSGGYTF	TGCAGCGTTGAAGGTACCAGTTCCGGGGGCTACACCTTC
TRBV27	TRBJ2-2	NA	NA	CASKGLGVGTGELFF	TGTGCCAGCAAAGGGTTAGGGGTCGGCACCGGGGAGCTGTTTTTT
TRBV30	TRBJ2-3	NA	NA	CAWTLTDTQYF	TGTGCCTGGACACTCACAGATACGCAGTATTTT
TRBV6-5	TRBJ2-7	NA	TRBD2	CASLRRRAGGNEQYF	TGTGCCAGCTTGAGGCGCAGGGCGGGAGGCAATGAGCAGTACTTC
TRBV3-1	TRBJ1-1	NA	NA	CASSQRGITEAFF	TGTGCCAGCAGCCAACGGGGGATCACTGAAGCTTTCTTT
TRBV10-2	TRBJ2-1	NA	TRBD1	CASTPWGQRSPLTGNEQFF	TGCGCCAGCACCCCCTGGGGACAGAGGTCCCCCCTTACAGGGAATGAGCAGTTCTTC
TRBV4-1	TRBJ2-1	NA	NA	CASSSLAGYFNEQFF	TGCGCCAGCAGTTCCTTGGCAGGGTACTTCAATGAGCAGTTCTTC
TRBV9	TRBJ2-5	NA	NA	CASSVNTGSRETQYF	TGTGCCAGCAGCGTCAATACAGGATCCCGTGAGACCCAGTACTTC
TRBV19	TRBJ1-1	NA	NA	CASRVEAGAYAFF	TGTGCCAGTAGGGTGGAGGCAGGGGCATATGCTTTCTTT
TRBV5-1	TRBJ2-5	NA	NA	CASRQPLGPQYF	TGCGCCAGCAGACAACCCTTAGGACCTCAGTACTTC
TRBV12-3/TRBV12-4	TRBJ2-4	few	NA	CASSGSGAKNIQYF	TGTGCCAGCTCCGGGAGTGGAGCCAAAAACATTCAGTACTTC
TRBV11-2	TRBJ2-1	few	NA	CASSLSARLSGSDEQFF	TGTGCCAGCAGCTTATCGGCCCGGCTTAGCGGTAGCGATGAGCAGTTCTTC
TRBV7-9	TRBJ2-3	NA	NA	CASSLDLESQYF	TGTGCCAGCAGCTTAGACCTAGAGTCGCAGTATTTT
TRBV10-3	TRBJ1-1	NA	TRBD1	CAISERTGQGNTEAFF	TGTGCCATCAGTGAGCGGACAGGGCAGGGGAACACTGAAGCTTTCTTT
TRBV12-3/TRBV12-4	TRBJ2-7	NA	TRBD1	CASSARTGNYEQYF	TGTGCCAGCAGTGCTCGGACAGGGAACTACGAGCAGTACTTC
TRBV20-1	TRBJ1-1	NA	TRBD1	CSARDVGQGGRTEAFF	TGCAGTGCTAGAGATGTCGGACAGGGTGGTAGAACTGAAGCTTTCTTT
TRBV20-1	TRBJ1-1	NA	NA	CSARAGMNTEAFF	TGCAGTGCTAGAGCAGGAATGAACACTGAAGCTTTCTTT
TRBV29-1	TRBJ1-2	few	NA	CSVVGTGGYTF	TGCAGCGTTGTCGGCACGGGCGGCTACACCTTC
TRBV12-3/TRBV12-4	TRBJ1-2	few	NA	CASSSGPTNYGYTF	TGTGCCAGCAGTTCAGGACCTACTAACTATGGCTACACCTTC
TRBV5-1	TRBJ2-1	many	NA	CASSLSPYNEQFF	TGTGCCAGCAGCTTGAGCCCATACAATGAGCAGTTCTTC
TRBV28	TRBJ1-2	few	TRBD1	CAIPGQGAQGYTF	TGTGCCATCCCGGGACAGGGGGCGCAAGGCTACACCTTC
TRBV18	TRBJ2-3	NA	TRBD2	CASSPAGVDTQYF	TGTGCCAGCTCACCAGCGGGGGTAGATACGCAGTATTTT
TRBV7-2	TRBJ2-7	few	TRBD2	CASSWEGDEQYF	TGTGCCAGCAGCTGGGAGGGAGACGAGCAGTACTTC
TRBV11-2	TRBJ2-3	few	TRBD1	CASSSGDRVPDTQYF	TGTGCCAGCAGCTCCGGGGACAGAGTCCCAGATACGCAGTATTTT
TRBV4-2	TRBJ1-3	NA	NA	CASSHGISGNTIYF	TGTGCCAGCAGCCATGGGATCTCTGGAAACACCATATATTTT
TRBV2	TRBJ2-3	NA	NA	CTSSDFARGVGSTDTQYF	TGTACCAGCAGTGACTTTGCGAGAGGCGTCGGTAGCACAGATACGCAGTATTTT
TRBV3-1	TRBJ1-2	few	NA	CASSPEYRRPPDGYTF	TGTGCCAGCAGCCCTGAGTACAGGCGCCCCCCGGATGGCTACACCTTC
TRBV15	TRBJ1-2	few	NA	CATSRAGTGNYGYTF	TGTGCCACCAGCAGAGCTGGGACGGGTAACTATGGCTACACCTTC
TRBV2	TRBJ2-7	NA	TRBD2	CASSEMLWQAGVAYEQYF	TGTGCCAGCAGTGAAATGTTGTGGCAAGCGGGAGTAGCCTACGAGCAGTACTTC
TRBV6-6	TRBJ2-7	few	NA	CASSYWGGKGYEQYF	TGTGCCAGCAGTTACTGGGGCGGGAAGGGCTACGAGCAGTACTTC
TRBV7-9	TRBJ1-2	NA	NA	CASSSREQEDYGYTF	TGTGCCAGCAGCTCTAGGGAGCAGGAAGACTATGGCTACACCTTC
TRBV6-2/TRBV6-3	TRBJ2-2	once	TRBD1	CASSRRDRGSGELFF	TGTGCCAGCAGCCGGCGGGACAGGGGATCGGGGGAGCTGTTTTTT
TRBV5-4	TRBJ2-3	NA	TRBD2	CASSLGFGGSTDTQYF	TGTGCCAGCAGCTTGGGCTTCGGGGGGAGCACAGATACGCAGTATTTT
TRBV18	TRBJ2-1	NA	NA	CASSPLQENNEQFF	TGTGCCAGCTCACCATTACAGGAGAACAATGAGCAGTTCTTC
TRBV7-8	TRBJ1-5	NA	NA	CASSLAGAGIKNQPQHF	TGTGCCAGCAGCTTAGCGGGTGCGGGGATAAAGAATCAGCCCCAGCATTTT